This T cell receptor beta chain emerged from a study of cytomegalovirus exposure and HLA in healthy donors. Study context: Prior work identified under 130 million unique TCR beta sequences in approximately 180 million T cells.

Germline CDR1 LNHDA, CDR2 SQIVND (reference sequence). V dropped 2 bases and J dropped 0; count of bases not matched to a gene: 5. There are 16 residues in the CDR3. With 60 Vbeta and 13 Jbeta primers, the PCR was carried out. The method was immunoSEQ multiplex PCR; TCRdb's version includes in-frame clones alone and lacks a portion of them. Of 100,000 to 150,000 clones in the sample, over 70% are singletons; the top ten hold approximately 3.8%. The chain couples TRBV19 to TRBJ2-3, with TRBD1 matching over 7 bases. This receptor was obtained from a man aged 40-49 years in good health and CMV-seropositive. Sequencing was done on a sample of PBMCs. Here the CDR3 DNA reads TGTGCCAGTAGTATAACGGGACAGACTAGCACAGATACGCAGTATTTT. Translation gives CASSITGQTSTDTQYF.